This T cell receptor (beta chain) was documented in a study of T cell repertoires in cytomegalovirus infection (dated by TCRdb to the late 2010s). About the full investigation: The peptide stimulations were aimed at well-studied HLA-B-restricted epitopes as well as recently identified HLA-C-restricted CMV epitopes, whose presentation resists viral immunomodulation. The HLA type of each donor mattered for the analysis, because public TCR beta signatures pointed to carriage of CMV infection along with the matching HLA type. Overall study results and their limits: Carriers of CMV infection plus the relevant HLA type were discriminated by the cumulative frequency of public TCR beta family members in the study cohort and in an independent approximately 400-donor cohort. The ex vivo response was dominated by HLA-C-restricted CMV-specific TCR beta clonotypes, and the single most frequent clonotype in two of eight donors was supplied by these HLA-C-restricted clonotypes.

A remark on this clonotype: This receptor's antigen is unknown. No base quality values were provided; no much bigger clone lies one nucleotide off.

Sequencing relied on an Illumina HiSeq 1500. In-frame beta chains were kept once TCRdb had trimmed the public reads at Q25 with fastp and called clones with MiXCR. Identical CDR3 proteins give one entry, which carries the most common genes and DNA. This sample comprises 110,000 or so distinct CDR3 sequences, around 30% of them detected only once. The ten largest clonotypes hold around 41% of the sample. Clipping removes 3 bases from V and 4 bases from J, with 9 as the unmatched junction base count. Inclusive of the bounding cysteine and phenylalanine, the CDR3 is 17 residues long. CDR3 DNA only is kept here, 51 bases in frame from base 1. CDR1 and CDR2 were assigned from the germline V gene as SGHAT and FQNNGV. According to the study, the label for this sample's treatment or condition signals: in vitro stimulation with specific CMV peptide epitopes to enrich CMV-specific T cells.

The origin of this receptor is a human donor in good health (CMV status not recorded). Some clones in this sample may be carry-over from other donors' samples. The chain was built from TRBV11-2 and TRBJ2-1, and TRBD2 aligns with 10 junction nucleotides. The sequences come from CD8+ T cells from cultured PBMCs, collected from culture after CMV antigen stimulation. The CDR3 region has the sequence CASSFGLAGAIYNEQFF. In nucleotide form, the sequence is TGTGCCAGCAGCTTTGGGCTAGCGGGGGCCATATACAATGAGCAGTTCTTC.